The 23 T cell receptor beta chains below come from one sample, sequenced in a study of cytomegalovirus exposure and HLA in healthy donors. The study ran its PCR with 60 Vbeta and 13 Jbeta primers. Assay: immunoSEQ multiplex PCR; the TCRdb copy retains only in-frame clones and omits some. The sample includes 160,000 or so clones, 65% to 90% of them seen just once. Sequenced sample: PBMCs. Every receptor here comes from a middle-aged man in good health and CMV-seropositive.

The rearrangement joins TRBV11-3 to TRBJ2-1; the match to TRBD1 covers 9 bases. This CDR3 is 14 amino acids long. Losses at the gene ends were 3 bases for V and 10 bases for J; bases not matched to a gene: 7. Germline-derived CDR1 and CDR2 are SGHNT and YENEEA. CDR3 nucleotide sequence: TGTGCCAGCAGCTTCGGACAGGGGACCCAGGAGCAGTTCTTC. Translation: CASSFGQGTQEQFF.

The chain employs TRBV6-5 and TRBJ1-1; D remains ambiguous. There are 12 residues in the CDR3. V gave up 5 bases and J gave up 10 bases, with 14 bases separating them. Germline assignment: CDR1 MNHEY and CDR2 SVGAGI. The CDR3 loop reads CASSRDRRLAFF. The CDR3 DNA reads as TGTGCCAGCAGTCGAGACCGGAGGTTAGCTTTCTTT.

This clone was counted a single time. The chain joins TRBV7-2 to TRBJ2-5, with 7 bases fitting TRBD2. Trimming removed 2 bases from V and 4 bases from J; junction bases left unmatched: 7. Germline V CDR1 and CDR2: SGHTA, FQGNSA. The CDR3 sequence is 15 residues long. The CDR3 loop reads CASSLRGREGETQYF. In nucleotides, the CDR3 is TGTGCCAGCAGCTTACGGGGGAGGGAAGGAGAGACCCAGTACTTC.

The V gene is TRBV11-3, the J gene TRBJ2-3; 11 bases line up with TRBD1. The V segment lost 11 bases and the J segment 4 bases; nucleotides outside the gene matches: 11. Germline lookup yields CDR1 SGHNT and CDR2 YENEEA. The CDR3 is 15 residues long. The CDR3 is CARPTPGQGADTQYF. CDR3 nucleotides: TGTGCCCGACCTACCCCGGGACAGGGGGCAGATACGCAGTATTTT. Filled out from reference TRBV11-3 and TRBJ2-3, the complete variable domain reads EAGVVQSPRYKIIEKKQPVAFWCNPISGHNTLYWYLQNLGQGPELLIRYENEEAVDDSQLPKDRFSAERLKGVDSTLKIQPAELGDSAVYLCARPTPGQGADTQYFGPGTRLTVL.

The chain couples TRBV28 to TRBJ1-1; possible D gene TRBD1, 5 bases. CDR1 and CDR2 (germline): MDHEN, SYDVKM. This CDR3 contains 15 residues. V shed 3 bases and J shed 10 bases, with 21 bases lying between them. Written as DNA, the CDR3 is TGTGCCAGCAGTTTTCCATATGCGGGGGGGGGTCGAGCTTTCTTT. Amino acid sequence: CASSFPYAGGGRAFF.

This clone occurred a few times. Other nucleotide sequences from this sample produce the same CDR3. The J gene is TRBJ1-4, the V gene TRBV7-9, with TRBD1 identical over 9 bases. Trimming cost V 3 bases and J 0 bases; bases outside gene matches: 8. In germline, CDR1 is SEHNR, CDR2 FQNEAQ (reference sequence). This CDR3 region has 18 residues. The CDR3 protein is CASSLGWTGAATNEKLFF. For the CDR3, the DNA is TGTGCCAGCAGCTTGGGGTGGACAGGGGCGGCAACTAATGAAAAACTGTTTTTT.

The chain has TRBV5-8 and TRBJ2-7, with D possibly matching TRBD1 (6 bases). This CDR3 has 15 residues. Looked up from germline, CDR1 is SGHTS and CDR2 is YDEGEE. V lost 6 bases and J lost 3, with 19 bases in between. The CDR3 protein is CASILNPGTNYEQYF. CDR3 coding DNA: TGTGCCAGCATCCTAAACCCCGGGACAAACTACGAGCAGTACTTC.

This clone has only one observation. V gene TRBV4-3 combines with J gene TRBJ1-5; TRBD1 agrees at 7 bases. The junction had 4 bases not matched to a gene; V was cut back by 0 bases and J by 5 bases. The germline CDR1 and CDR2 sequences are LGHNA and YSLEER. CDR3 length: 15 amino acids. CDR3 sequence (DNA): TGCGCCAGCAGCCAAGATTCACAGGGGTATCAGCCCCAGCATTTT. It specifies CASSQDSQGYQPQHF.

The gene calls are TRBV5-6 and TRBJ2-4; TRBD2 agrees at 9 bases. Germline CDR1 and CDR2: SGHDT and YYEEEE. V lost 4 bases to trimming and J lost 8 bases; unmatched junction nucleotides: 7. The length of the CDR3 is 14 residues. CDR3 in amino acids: CASSLAGMRDIQYF. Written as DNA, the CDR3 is TGTGCCAGCAGCCTAGCGGGGATGAGGGACATTCAGTACTTC.

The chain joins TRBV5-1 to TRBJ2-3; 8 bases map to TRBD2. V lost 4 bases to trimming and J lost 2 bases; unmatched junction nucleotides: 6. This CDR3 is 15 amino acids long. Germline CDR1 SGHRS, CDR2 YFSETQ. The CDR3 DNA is TGCGCCAGCAGCCCCGGGACTAGTAACACAGATACGCAGTATTTT. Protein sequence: CASSPGTSNTDTQYF.

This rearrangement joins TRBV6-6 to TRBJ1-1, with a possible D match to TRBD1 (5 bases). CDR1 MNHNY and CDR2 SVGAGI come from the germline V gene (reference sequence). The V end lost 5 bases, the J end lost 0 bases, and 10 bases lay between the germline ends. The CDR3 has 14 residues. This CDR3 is CASSAGAMNTEAFF. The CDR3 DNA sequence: TGTGCCAGCAGTGCTGGGGCTATGAACACTGAAGCTTTCTTT.

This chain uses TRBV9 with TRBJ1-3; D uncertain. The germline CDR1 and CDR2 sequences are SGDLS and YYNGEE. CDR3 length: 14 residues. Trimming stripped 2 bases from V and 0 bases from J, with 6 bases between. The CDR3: CASSVGRSGNTIYF. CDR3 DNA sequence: TGTGCCAGCAGCGTTGGGCGCTCTGGAAACACCATATATTTT. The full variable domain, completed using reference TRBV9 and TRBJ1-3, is DSGVTQTPKHLITATGQRVTLRCSPRSGDLSVYWYQQSLDQGLQFLIQYYNGEERAKGNILERFSAQQFPDLHSELNLSSLELGDSALYFCASSVGRSGNTIYFGEGSWLTVV.

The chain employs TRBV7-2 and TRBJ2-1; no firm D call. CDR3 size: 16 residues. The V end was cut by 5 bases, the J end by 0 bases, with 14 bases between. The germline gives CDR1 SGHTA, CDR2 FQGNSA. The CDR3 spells CASSPPQARSYNEQFF. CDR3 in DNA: TGTGCCAGCAGCCCCCCCCAGGCTCGCTCCTACAATGAGCAGTTCTTC. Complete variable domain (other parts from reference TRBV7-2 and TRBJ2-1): GAGVSQSPSNKVTEKGKDVELRCDPISGHTALYWYRQSLGQGLEFLIYFQGNSAPDKSGLPSDRFSAERTGGSVSTLTIQRTQQEDSAVYLCASSPPQARSYNEQFFGPGTRLTVL.

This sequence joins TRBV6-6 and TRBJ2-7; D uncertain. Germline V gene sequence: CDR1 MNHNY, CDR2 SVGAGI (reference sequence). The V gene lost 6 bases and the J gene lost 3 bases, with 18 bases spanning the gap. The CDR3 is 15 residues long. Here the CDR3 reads CASSLYATGSYEQYF. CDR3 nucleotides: TGTGCCAGCAGCTTGTACGCGACGGGTAGCTACGAGCAGTACTTC.

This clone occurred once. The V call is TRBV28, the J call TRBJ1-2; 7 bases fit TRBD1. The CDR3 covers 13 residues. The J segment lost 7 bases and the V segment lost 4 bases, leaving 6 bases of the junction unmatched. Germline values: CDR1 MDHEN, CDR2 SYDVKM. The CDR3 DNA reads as TGTGCCAGCAGTTCTACAGGGGCTTTTGGCTACACCTTC. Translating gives CASSSTGAFGYTF.

The CDR3 region is CASSQGGETQYF. CDR3 nucleotide sequence: TGTGCCAGCAGCCAAGGGGGAGAGACCCAGTACTTC. V is TRBV11-2 and J is TRBJ2-5, with D possibly being TRBD1 (6 bases). V was clipped by 5 bases and J by 4 bases, with 8 bases between them. Germline V gene data show CDR1 as SGHAT and CDR2 as FQNNGV. The CDR3 covers 12 residues. Filled out from reference TRBV11-2 and TRBJ2-5, the complete variable domain reads EAGVAQSPRYKIIEKRQSVAFWCNPISGHATLYWYQQILGQGPKLLIQFQNNGVVDDSQLPKDRFSAERLKGVDSTLKIQPAKLEDSAVYLCASSQGGETQYFGPGTRLLVL.

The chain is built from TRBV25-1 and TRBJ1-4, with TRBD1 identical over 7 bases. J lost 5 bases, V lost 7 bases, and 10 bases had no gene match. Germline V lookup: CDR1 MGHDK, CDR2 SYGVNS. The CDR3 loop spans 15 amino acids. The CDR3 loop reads CASTQWVGGNEKLFF. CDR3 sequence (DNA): TGTGCCAGCACCCAATGGGTAGGGGGCAATGAAAAACTGTTTTTT. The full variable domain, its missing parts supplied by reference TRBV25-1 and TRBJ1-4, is EADIYQTPRYLVIGTGKKITLECSQTMGHDKMYWYQQDPGMELHLIHYSYGVNSTEKGDLSSESTVSRIRTEHFPLTLESARPSHTSQYLCASTQWVGGNEKLFFGSGTQLSVL.

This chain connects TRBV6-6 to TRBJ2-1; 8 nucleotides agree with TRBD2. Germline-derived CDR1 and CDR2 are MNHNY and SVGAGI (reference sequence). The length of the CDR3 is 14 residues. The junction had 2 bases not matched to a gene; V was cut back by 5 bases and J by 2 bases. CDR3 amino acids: CASSLAGPYNEQFF. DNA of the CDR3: TGTGCCAGCAGTCTAGCGGGTCCCTACAATGAGCAGTTCTTC.

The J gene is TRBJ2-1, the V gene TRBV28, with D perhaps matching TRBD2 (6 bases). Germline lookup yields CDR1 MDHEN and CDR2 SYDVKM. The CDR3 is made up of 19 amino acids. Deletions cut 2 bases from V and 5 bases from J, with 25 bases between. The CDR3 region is CASSLPLGGEKKYDNEQFF. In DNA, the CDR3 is TGTGCCAGCAGTTTACCGCTGGGAGGTGAGAAAAAGTATGACAATGAGCAGTTCTTC. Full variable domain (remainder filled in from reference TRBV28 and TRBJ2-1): DVKVTQSSRYLVKRTGEKVFLECVQDMDHENMFWYRQDPGLGLRLIYFSYDVKMKEKGDIPEGYSVSREKKERFSLILESASTNQTSMYLCASSLPLGGEKKYDNEQFFGPGTRLTVL.

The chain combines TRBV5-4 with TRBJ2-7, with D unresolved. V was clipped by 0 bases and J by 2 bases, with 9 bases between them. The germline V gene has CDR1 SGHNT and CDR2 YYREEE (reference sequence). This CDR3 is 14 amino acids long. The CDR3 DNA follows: TGTGCCAGCAGCTTGGTTCCTTCGGCCTACGAGCAGTACTTC. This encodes CASSLVPSAYEQYF.

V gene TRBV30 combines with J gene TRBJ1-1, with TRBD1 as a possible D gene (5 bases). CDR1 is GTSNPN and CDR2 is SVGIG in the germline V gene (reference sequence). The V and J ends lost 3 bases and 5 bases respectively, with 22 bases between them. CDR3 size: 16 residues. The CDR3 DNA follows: TGTGCCTGGAGGGAAGGGGTCGCGGGGGATAAGACTGAAGCTTTCTTT. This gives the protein CAWREGVAGDKTEAFF.

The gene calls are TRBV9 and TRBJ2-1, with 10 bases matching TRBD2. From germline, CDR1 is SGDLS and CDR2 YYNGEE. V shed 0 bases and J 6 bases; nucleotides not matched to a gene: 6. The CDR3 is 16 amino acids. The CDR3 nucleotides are TGTGCCAGCAGCGTAGTGGAAACTAGCGGGGCCAATGAGCAGTTCTTC. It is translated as CASSVVETSGANEQFF.

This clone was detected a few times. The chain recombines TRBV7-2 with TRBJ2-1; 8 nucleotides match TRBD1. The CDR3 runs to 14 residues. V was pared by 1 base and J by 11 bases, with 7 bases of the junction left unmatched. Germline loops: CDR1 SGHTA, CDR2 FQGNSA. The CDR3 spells CASSLGLGQEKQFF. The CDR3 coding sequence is TGTGCCAGCAGCTTAGGTCTGGGACAGGAAAAGCAGTTCTTC.